The present TCR beta chain was sequenced within a study of control samples from healthy donors and cancer patients. The repertoire was sequenced with immunoSEQ multiplex PCR; TCRdb's copy has only in-frame clones and lacks some. The data contain 70,000 to 100,000 clones, 85% to 90% of them singletons. This clone is a singleton in its sample. This CDR3 has 16 amino acids. With 6 bases removed from V and 1 base from J, the gap between germline ends came to 15 bases. Germline CDR1 is MNHEY and CDR2 is SMNVEV (reference sequence). Input material: blood. The TCR was taken from a woman aged 60-75 years in good health. The V and J genes are TRBV27 and TRBJ2-2; tentative D call: TRBD1 (5 bases). This CDR3 is CASRSYRQGNTGELFF. The CDR3, as DNA: TGTGCCAGCAGATCTTACAGGCAGGGGAACACCGGGGAGCTGTTTTTT.